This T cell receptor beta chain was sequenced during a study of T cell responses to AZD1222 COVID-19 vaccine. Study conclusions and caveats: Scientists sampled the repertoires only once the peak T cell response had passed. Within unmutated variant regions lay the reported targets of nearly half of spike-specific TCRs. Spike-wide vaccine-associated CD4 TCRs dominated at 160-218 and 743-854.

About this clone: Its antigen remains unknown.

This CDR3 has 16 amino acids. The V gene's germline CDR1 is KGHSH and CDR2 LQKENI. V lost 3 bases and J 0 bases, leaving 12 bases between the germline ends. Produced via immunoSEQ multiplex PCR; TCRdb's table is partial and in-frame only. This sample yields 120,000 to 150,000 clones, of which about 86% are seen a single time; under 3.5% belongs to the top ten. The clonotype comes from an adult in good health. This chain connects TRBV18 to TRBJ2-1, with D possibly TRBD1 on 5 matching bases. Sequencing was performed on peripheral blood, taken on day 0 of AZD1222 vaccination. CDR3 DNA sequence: TGTGCCAGCTCACCGGGGCGGTCGAGCTCCTACAATGAGCAGTTCTTC. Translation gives CASSPGRSSSYNEQFF. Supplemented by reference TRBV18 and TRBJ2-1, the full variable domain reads NAGVMQNPRHLVRRRGQEARLRCSPMKGHSHVYWYRQLPEEGLKFMVYLQKENIIDESGMPKERFSAEFPKEGPSILRIQQVVRGDSAAYFCASSPGRSSSYNEQFFGPGTRLTVL.